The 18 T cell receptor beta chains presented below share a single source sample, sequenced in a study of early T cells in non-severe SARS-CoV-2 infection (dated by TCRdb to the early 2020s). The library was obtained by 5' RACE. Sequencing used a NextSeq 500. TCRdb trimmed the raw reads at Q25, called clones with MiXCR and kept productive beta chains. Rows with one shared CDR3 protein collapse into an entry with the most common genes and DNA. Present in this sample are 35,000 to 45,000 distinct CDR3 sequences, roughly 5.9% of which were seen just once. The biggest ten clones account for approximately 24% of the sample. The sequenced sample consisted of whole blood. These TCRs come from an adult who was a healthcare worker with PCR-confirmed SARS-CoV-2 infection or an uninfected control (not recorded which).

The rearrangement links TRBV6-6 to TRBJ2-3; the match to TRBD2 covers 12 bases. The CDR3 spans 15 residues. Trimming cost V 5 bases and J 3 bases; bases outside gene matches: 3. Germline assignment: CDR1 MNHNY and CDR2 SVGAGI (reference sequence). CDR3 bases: TGTGCCAGCAGTAAACTAGCGGGGGGTACAGATACGCAGTATTTT. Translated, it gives CASSKLAGGTDTQYF.

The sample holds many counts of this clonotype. CDR3 DNA: TGTGCCAGCAGTGAGGGACGCCGGAACAATGAGCAGTTCTTC. This encodes CASSEGRRNNEQFF. This sequence joins TRBV6-1 and TRBJ2-1; D possibly uses TRBD1 or TRBD2 (5 bases each). Trimming cost V 3 bases and J 5 bases, with 11 bases left between them. Germline V CDR1 and CDR2: MNHNS, SASEGT. This CDR3 region has 14 residues.

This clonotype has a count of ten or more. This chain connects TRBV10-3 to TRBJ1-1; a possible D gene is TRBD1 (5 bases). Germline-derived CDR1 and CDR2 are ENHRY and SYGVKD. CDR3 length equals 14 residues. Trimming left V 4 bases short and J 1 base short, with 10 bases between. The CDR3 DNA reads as TGTGCCATCAGTGGTTCTCAGGGGAACACTGAAGCTTTCTTT. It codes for CAISGSQGNTEAFF.

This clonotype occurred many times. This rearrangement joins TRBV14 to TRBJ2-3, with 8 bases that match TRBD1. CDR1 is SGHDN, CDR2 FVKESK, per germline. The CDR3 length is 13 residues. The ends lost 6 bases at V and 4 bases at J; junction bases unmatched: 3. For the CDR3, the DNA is TGTGCCAGCAGAGAGACAGGGGCAGATACGCAGTATTTT. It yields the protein CASRETGADTQYF.

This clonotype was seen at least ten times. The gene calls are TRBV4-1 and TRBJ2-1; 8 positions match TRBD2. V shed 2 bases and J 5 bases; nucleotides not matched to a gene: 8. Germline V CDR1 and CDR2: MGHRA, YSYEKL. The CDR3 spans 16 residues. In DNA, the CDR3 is TGCGCCAGCAGCCAATCAAGCGGGGGACCCGACAATGAGCAGTTCTTC. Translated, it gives CASSQSSGGPDNEQFF.

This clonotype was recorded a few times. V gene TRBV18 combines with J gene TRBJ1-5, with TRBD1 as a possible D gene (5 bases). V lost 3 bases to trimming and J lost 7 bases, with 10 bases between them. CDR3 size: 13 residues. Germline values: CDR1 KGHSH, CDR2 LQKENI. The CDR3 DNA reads TGTGCCAGCTCACCCCCTGGGGGACAGCCCCAGCATTTT. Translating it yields CASSPPGGQPQHF.

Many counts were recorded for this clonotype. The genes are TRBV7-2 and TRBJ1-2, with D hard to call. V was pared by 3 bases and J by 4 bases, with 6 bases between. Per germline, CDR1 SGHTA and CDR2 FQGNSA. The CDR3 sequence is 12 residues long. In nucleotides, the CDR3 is TGTGCCAGCAGCTTGGACCCCTATGGCTACACCTTC. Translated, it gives CASSLDPYGYTF.

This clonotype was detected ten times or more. The CDR3 DNA reads TGTGCCAGTAGTATTGGCGGATCAACTAATGAAAAACTGTTTTTT. It is translated as CASSIGGSTNEKLFF. The chain is built from TRBV19 and TRBJ1-4; D is undetermined. Trimming left V 3 bases short and J 0 bases short, with 8 bases between. The CDR3 is 15 amino acids. In germline, CDR1 is LNHDA, CDR2 SQIVND (reference sequence).

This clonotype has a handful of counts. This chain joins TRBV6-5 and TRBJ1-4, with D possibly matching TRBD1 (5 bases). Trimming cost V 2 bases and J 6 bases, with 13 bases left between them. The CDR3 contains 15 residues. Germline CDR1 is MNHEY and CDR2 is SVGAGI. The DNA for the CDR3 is TGTGCCAGCAGTTACAGGGGACTGCGGGATGAAAAACTGTTTTTT. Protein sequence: CASSYRGLRDEKLFF.

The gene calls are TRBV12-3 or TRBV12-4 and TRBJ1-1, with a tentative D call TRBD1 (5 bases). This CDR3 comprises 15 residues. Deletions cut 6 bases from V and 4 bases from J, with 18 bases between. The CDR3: CASSPDAGVGTEAFF. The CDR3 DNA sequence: TGTGCCAGCAGCCCCGACGCGGGGGTAGGCACTGAAGCTTTCTTT.

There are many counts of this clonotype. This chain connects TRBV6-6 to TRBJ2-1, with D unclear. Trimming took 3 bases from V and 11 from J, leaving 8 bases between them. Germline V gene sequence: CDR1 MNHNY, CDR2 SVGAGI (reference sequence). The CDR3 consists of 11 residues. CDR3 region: CASSYIGQQFF. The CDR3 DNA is TGTGCCAGCAGTTATATAGGACAGCAGTTCTTC.

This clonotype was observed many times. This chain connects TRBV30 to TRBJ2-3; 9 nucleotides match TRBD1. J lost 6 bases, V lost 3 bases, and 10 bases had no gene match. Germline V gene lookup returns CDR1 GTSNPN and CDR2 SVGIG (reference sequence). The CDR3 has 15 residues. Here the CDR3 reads CAWSLTLGQGDTQYF. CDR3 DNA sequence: TGTGCCTGGAGCCTTACTCTTGGACAGGGGGATACGCAGTATTTT.

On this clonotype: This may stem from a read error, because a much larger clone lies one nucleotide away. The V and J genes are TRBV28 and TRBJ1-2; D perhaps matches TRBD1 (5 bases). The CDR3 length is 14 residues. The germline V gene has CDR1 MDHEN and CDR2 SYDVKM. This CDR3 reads CVSSLQGINYGYTF. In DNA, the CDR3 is TGTGTCAGCAGTTTGCAGGGAATAAACTATGGCTACACCTTC.

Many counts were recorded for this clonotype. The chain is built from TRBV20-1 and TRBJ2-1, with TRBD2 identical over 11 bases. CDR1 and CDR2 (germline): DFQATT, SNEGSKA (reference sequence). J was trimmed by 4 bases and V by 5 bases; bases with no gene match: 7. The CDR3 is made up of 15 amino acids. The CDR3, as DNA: TGCAGTGCTCCCTCCCGACTAGCGGGGTACAATGAGCAGTTCTTC. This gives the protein CSAPSRLAGYNEQFF.

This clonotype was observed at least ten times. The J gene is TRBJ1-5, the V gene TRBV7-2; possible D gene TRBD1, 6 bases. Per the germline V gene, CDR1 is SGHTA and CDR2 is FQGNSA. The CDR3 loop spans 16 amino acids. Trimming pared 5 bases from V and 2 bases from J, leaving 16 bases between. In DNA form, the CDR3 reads TGTGCCAGCAGCGCTGGGGGGCAGGTCGGCAATCAGCCCCAGCATTTT. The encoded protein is CASSAGGQVGNQPQHF.

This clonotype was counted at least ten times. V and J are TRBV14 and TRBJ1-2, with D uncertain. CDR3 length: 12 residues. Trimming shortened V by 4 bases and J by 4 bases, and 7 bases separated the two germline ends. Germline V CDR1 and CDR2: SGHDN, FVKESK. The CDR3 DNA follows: TGTGCCAGCAGCCGATATAGCTATGGCTACACCTTC. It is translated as CASSRYSYGYTF.

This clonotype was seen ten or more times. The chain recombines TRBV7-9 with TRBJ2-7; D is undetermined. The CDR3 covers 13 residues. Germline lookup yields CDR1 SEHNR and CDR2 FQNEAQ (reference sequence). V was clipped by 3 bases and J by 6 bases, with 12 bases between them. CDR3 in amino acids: CASSFSGGSEQYF. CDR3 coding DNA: TGTGCCAGCAGCTTTTCGGGTGGAAGCGAGCAGTACTTC.

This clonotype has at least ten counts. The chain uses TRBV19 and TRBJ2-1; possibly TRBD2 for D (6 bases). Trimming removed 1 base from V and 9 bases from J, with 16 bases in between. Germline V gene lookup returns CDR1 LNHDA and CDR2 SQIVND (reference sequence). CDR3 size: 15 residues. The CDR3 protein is CASSIGGAARGEQFF. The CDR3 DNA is TGTGCCAGTAGTATAGGCGGCGCGGCGCGGGGTGAGCAGTTCTTC.